The clone carrying this TCR beta chain came up once. The sample belongs to a study of blood T cell repertoires in COVID-19. Original analysis: Reference gene primer amplification gave estimated nucleated cell counts. Assay: immunoSEQ multiplex PCR; the TCRdb copy retains only in-frame clones and omits some. V and J calls and clone size are copied from that table; D and trimming were computed from the DNA. Here the sample spans under 200,000 clones, about nine tenths being singletons. V dropped 2 bases and J dropped 4; count of bases not matched to a gene: 2. Germline assignment: CDR1 KGHSH and CDR2 LQKENI. The CDR3 runs 15 residues.

The receptor's source is a woman between 55 and 75 years old with COVID-19, enrolled during active disease. What was sequenced was peripheral blood. The V call is TRBV18, the J call TRBJ1-5; 10 nucleotides line up with TRBD1. Here the CDR3 reads CASSPWGQGNQPQHF. The CDR3 DNA reads as TGTGCCAGCTCACCATGGGGACAGGGGAATCAGCCCCAGCATTTT.